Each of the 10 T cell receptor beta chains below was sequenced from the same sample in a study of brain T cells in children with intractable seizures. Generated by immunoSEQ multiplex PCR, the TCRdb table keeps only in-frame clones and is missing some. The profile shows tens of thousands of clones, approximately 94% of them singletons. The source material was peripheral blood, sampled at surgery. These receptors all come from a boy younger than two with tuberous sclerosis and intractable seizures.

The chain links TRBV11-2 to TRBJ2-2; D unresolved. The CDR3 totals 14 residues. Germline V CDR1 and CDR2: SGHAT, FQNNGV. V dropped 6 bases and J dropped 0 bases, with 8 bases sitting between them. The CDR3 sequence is CASRPNANTGELFF. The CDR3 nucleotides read TGTGCCAGCAGACCCAATGCGAACACCGGGGAGCTGTTTTTT.

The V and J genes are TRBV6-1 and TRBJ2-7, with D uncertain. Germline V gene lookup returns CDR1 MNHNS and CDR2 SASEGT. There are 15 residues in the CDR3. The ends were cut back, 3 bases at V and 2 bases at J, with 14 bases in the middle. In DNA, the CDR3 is TGTGCCAGCAGTGATATTCTACTGACCACCTACGAGCAGTACTTC. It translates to CASSDILLTTYEQYF.

The CDR3 nucleotides are TGTGCAGAGAGCGGGGTCTACGCCGGGGAGCTGTTTTTT. Translating it yields CAESGVYAGELFF. The chain employs TRBV30 and TRBJ2-2, with 7 positions matching TRBD2. This CDR3 region has 13 residues. Per the germline V gene, CDR1 is GTSNPN and CDR2 is SVGIG (reference sequence). Based on the CDR3 plus reference TRBV30 and TRBJ2-2, the full variable domain is SQTIHQWPATLVQPVGSPLSLECTVEGTSNPNLYWYRQAAGRGLQLLFYSVGIGQISSEVPQNLSASRPQDRQFILSSKKLLLSDSGFYLCAESGVYAGELFFGEGSRLTVL.

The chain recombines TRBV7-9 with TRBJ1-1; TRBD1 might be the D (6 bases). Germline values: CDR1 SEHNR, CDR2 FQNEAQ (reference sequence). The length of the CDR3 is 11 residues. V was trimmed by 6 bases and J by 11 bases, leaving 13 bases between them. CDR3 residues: CASSDTGSAFF. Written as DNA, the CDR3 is TGTGCCAGCAGTGATACAGGGTCCGCTTTCTTT.

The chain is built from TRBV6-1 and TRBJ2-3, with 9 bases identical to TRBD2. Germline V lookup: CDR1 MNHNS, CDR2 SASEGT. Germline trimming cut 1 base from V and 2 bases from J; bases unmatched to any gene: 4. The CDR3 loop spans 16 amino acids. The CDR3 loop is CASSEDAGGPTDTQYF. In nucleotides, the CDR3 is TGTGCCAGCAGTGAAGATGCGGGAGGGCCCACAGATACGCAGTATTTT.

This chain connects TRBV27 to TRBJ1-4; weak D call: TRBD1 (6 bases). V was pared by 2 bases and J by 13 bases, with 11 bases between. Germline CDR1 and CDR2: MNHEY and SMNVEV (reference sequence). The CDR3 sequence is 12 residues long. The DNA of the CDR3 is TGTGCCAGCAGTTTAAAAGGACAGCGACTGTTTTTT. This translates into CASSLKGQRLFF. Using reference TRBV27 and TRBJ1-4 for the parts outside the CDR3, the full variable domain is EAQVTQNPRYLITVTGKKLTVTCSQNMNHEYMSWYRQDPGLGLRQIYYSMNVEVTDKGDVPEGYKVSRKEKRNFPLILESPSPNQTSLYFCASSLKGQRLFFGSGTQLSVL.

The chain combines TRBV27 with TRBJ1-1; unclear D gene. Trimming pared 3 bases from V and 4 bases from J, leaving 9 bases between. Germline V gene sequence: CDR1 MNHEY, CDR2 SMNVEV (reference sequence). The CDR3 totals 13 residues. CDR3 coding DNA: TGTGCCAGCAGTTTGTTAGGGTTCACTGAAGCTTTCTTT. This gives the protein CASSLLGFTEAFF.

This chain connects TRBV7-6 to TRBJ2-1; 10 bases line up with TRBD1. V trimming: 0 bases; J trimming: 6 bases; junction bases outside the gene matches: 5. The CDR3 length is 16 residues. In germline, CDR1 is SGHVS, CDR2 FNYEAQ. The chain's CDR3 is CASSLAGTGAPNEQFF. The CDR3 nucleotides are TGTGCCAGCAGCTTAGCCGGGACAGGGGCGCCCAATGAGCAGTTCTTC.

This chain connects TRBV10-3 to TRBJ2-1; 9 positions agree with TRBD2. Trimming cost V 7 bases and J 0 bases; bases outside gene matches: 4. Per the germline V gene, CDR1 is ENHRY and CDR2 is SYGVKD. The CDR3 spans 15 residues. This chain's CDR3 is CAINSGGLSYNEQFF. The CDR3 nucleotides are TGTGCCATCAATAGCGGGGGCCTCTCCTACAATGAGCAGTTCTTC.

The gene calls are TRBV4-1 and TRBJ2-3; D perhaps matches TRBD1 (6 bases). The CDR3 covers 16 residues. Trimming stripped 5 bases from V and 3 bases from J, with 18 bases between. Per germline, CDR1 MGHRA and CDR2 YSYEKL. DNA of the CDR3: TGCGCCAGCAGCGGTACCGGGACACCCCGGACAGATACGCAGTATTTT. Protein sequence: CASSGTGTPRTDTQYF.